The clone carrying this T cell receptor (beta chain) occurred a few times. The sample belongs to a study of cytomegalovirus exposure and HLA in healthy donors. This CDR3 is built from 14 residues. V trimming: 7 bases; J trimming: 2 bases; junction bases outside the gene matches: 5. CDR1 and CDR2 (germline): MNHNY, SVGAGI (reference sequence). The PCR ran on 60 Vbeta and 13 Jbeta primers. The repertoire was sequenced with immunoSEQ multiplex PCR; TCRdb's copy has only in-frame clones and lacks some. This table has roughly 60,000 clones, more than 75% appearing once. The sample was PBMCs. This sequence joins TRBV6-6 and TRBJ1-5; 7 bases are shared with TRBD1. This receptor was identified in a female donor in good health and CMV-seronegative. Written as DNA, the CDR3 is TGTGCCAGCATGACTGGACAGGGCAATCAGCCCCAGCATTTT. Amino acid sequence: CASMTGQGNQPQHF.